This paragraph covers one TCR beta chain sequence. Its antigen is unknown. Germline V gives CDR1 MDHEN, CDR2 SYDVKM. This CDR3 has 13 residues. Losses at the gene ends were 6 bases for V and 4 bases for J; bases not matched to a gene: 3. The source of the sample is a study of cytomegalovirus exposure and HLA in healthy donors. Study results and caveats: Overall, roughly 160 TCR beta chains were annotated as cytomegalovirus-associated. Diagnosis of cytomegalovirus status made by the classifier reportedly showed high specificity and sensitivity.

The PCR ran on 60 Vbeta and 13 Jbeta primers. Measured with immunoSEQ multiplex PCR; TCRdb has only the in-frame clones, and not every one. The table lists approximately 130,000 clones, about two thirds of them singletons. V and J are TRBV28 and TRBJ1-1; 9 bases map to TRBD1. The source of this sequence is a woman in her fifties or sixties in good health and CMV-seropositive. Sequencing used PBMCs. CDR3 in DNA: TGTGCCAGCAGGGAACAGGGGGCCACTGAAGCTTTCTTT. This sequence encodes CASREQGATEAFF.